This TCR beta chain was captured in a study of shared clonotypes between healthy human individuals. General study findings and limits: Compared with clonotypes that all four donors shared, non-shared clonotypes had lower generation probabilities. Investigators collected only blood, and repertoires in tissues likely differ. Relative to memory subsets, naive subsets generally showed larger estimated richness.

Germline CDR1 and CDR2: SEHNR and FQNEAQ (reference sequence). The CDR3 has 13 residues. J was trimmed by 6 bases and V by 3 bases; bases with no gene match: 2. Clones were sequenced by immunoSEQ multiplex PCR, and TCRdb holds only the in-frame ones, with some missing. The top ten hold roughly 0.36% of the sample, which has more than 1.2 million clones, around 98.5% seen once. A remark on this clone: Its target is not known.

The material sequenced was naive CD4+ T cells sorted from blood. Documented subset: CD45RA+ positively selected. J is TRBJ1-2 and V is TRBV7-9, with 9 bases identical to TRBD1. This clonotype originated in a man aged 25 to 45 in good health. The CDR3 region has the DNA TGTGCCAGCAGCTTTAACAGGGGGCATGGCTACACCTTC. Protein: CASSFNRGHGYTF.